Following are 19 T cell receptor beta chains from one sample sequenced in a study of T cells after yellow fever vaccination. TCRdb fed the 5' RACE reads into MiXCR, producing one record per CDR3 protein. The sample includes about 130,000 distinct CDR3 sequences, 6.6% of them seen just once. The sequenced sample was CD4+ T cells sorted from PBMCs, obtained 10 days after the yellow fever booster vaccination. The receptors shown here come from a man under 40 who received the YFV17D yellow fever vaccine.

This clonotype was detected many times. The V call is TRBV29-1, the J call TRBJ2-7; TRBD1 matches 7 bases. The CDR3 is 12 residues long. With 3 bases clipped from V and 5 bases from J, the junction kept 4 bases outside the gene matches. The germline gives CDR1 SQVTM, CDR2 ANQGSEA. The CDR3 nucleotides are TGCAGCGTTGAGAAGGGGGCGAACGAGCAGTACTTC. This sequence encodes CSVEKGANEQYF.

Many counts were recorded for this clonotype. The chain is built from TRBV6-5 and TRBJ2-7; no definite D call. V lost 0 bases to trimming and J lost 3 bases, with 6 bases between them. Germline V lookup: CDR1 MNHEY, CDR2 SVGAGI. This CDR3 spans 13 amino acids. DNA of the CDR3: TGTGCCAGCAGTTACTCGGCTAGCTACGAGCAGTACTTC. Translating it yields CASSYSASYEQYF.

The chain joins TRBV6-1 to TRBJ2-6, with 9 bases aligning to TRBD1. Germline CDR1 is MNHNS and CDR2 is SASEGT. The CDR3 is 17 amino acids. Losses at the gene ends were 11 bases for V and 0 bases for J; bases not matched to a gene: 11. For the CDR3, the DNA is TGTGCCTGCCACAGGGGGCCTTACTTCTCTGGGGCCAACGTCCTGACTTTC. It translates to CACHRGPYFSGANVLTF.

Ten or more counts support this clonotype. The chain has TRBV7-8 and TRBJ2-1; the D gene is possibly TRBD2 (5 bases). The CDR3 totals 15 residues. Germline V CDR1 and CDR2: SGHVS, FQNEAQ. The V end lost 5 bases, the J end lost 9 bases, and 20 bases lay between the germline ends. CDR3 nucleotides: TGTGCCAGCAGCCCGGGGTTGGCCTTTGCCAGTGAGCAGTTCTTC. Its protein is CASSPGLAFASEQFF.

This clonotype was counted only a few times. The rearrangement uses TRBV19 and TRBJ2-2, with 7 nucleotides matching TRBD1. Germline lookup yields CDR1 LNHDA and CDR2 SQIVND (reference sequence). The CDR3 has 15 amino acids. The J segment lost 6 bases and the V segment lost 11 bases, leaving 15 bases of the junction unmatched. CDR3 DNA sequence: TGTGCCTCAACCAGACAGGGAGCGGTACCCGGGGAGCTGTTTTTT. It yields the protein CASTRQGAVPGELFF.

Ten or more counts support this clonotype. The chain has TRBV21-1 and TRBJ2-7; the table's D call, TRBD2, has no DNA check behind it. TRBV21-1 is a recognized pseudogene. This CDR3 spans 19 amino acids. The CDR3 reads CASSKALNMSGPKKYEQYF. CDR3 nucleotide sequence: TGTGCCAGCAGCAAAGCGTTAAATATGAGCGGGCCAAAGAAATACGAGCAGTACTTC.

This clonotype was counted between two and nine times. V gene TRBV6-1 combines with J gene TRBJ2-1; TRBD2 aligns across 9 bases. Losses at the gene ends were 6 bases for V and 10 bases for J; bases not matched to a gene: 13. Per the germline V gene, CDR1 is MNHNS and CDR2 is SASEGT. The CDR3 runs 15 residues. The DNA of the CDR3 is TGTGCCAGCAGGCTTGGGACTAGCCCCCCGGGGGAGCAGTTCTTC. Protein sequence: CASRLGTSPPGEQFF.

This clonotype was seen repeatedly, ten times or more. The V and J genes are TRBV7-2 and TRBJ2-1; D call uncertain. The V and J ends lost 1 base and 5 bases respectively, with 15 bases between them. The length of the CDR3 is 16 residues. Germline-derived CDR1 and CDR2 are SGHTA and FQGNSA. CDR3 bases: TGTGCCAGCAGCTTAGTTGTCAGCCAGGCCCACAATGAGCAGTTCTTC. Protein sequence: CASSLVVSQAHNEQFF.

This clonotype was seen repeatedly, ten times or more. V is TRBV9 and J is TRBJ2-1, with D possibly TRBD1 on 6 matching bases. The CDR3 is made up of 16 amino acids. Trimming removed 1 base from V and 1 base from J, with 12 bases in between. Germline V gives CDR1 SGDLS, CDR2 YYNGEE. CDR3 sequence (DNA): TGTGCCAGCAGCGTACGACAGGCTATTTCCTACAATGAGCAGTTCTTC. This sequence encodes CASSVRQAISYNEQFF.

This clonotype was observed at least ten times. The V call is TRBV7-2, the J call TRBJ2-3; the match to TRBD2 covers 8 bases. CDR3 size: 16 residues. Germline assignment: CDR1 SGHTA and CDR2 FQGNSA. The J segment lost 5 bases and the V segment lost 5 bases, leaving 12 bases of the junction unmatched. The chain's CDR3 is CASSLMNSGTRDTQYF. The DNA for the CDR3 is TGTGCCAGCAGCCTAATGAATAGCGGGACTAGAGATACGCAGTATTTT.

Ten or more counts support this clonotype. The J gene is TRBJ2-3, the V gene TRBV27; D gene uncertain. The V gene lost 7 bases and the J gene lost 1 base, with 15 bases spanning the gap. Per the germline V gene, CDR1 is MNHEY and CDR2 is SMNVEV (reference sequence). The CDR3 sequence is 15 residues long. CDR3 amino acids: CASTQTEPRTDTQYF. The DNA of the CDR3 is TGTGCCAGCACCCAAACGGAGCCCCGCACAGATACGCAGTATTTT.

This clonotype was seen a few times. CDR3 protein: CASSVVGLAGGPSSETQYF. The CDR3 DNA is TGTGCCAGCAGCGTAGTCGGACTAGCGGGAGGGCCCTCGTCGGAGACCCAGTACTTC. The gene calls are TRBV9 and TRBJ2-5; 15 bases map to TRBD2. J lost 5 bases, V lost 0 bases, and 11 bases had no gene match. Germline values: CDR1 SGDLS, CDR2 YYNGEE. This CDR3 has 19 amino acids.

The table lists this clonotype with many counts. The gene calls are TRBV28 and TRBJ1-2, with D perhaps TRBD1 (6 bases). Germline assignment: CDR1 MDHEN and CDR2 SYDVKM. The V gene lost 5 bases and the J gene lost 7 bases, with 14 bases spanning the gap. This CDR3 is built from 13 residues. For the CDR3, the DNA is TGTGCCAGCAGTCTAATAGGGGGGGGTGGCTACACCTTC. It codes for CASSLIGGGGYTF.

V is TRBV20-1 and J is TRBJ2-1, with TRBD2 as a possible D gene (7 bases). The CDR3 totals 13 residues. Germline values: CDR1 DFQATT, CDR2 SNEGSKA (reference sequence). V was trimmed by 7 bases and J by 1 base, leaving 11 bases between them. As DNA, the CDR3 is TGCAGTGGAAGGGGGGGATCCTACAATGAGCAGTTCTTC. Protein: CSGRGGSYNEQFF.

This clonotype was observed at least ten times. The chain links TRBV28 to TRBJ1-2, with a weak D call TRBD1 (5 bases). This CDR3 is built from 13 residues. Germline V lookup: CDR1 MDHEN, CDR2 SYDVKM. Between the trimmed V and J ends, which lost 3 bases and 4 bases, there was a span of 9 bases. The CDR3 DNA reads TGTGCCAGCAGTTTCCGGGGGGGCTATGGCTACACCTTC. The encoded protein is CASSFRGGYGYTF.

Details on this clonotype: A read error may produce the germline difference seen at one junction end. V gene TRBV7-2 combines with J gene TRBJ2-7; D possibly corresponds to TRBD2 (6 bases). In germline, CDR1 is SGHTA, CDR2 FQGNSA. The CDR3 contains 15 residues. CDR3 residues: CASSPPGLRGGEHYF. In DNA form, the CDR3 reads TGTGCCAGCAGCCCACCGGGACTCCGGGGTGGGGAGCACTACTTC.

There are many counts of this clonotype. The conserved phenylalanine or tryptophan is not found at the CDR3 terminus, so this likely reflects a read error. The DNA is omitted, as the CDR3 cannot be located on it reliably, and the CDR3 follows TCRdb's listing. J is TRBJ2-4 and V is TRBV15; the table calls TRBD1, which could not be checked here. The CDR3 region is 15 residues in length, termini included. CDR1 is LNHNV and CDR2 is YYDKDF in the germline V gene (reference sequence). CDR3 amino acids: CATSRDTISRVPSQY.

This clonotype was detected ten times or more. The rearrangement links TRBV7-9 to TRBJ2-1, with 10 bases matching TRBD2. The CDR3 runs 14 residues. V gave up 3 bases and J gave up 15 bases; unmatched junction bases: 11. CDR1 and CDR2 (germline): SEHNR, FQNEAQ (reference sequence). The CDR3 sequence is CASSFGELAGVRFF. The CDR3 coding sequence is TGTGCCAGCAGCTTCGGAGAGCTAGCGGGAGTAAGGTTCTTC.

Ten or more counts support this clonotype. The chain couples TRBV7-8 to TRBJ2-5, with TRBD2 identical over 13 bases. This CDR3 has 18 amino acids. V was clipped by 5 bases and J by 3 bases; unmatched bases: 12. CDR1 is SGHVS and CDR2 is FQNEAQ in the germline V gene. The CDR3 DNA follows: TGTGCCAGCAGCGTCGGACTAGCGGGAGATTGGGGAAAAGAGACCCAGTACTTC. Translating it yields CASSVGLAGDWGKETQYF. The whole variable domain, filled in from reference TRBV7-8 and TRBJ2-5, reads GAGVSQSPRYKVAKRGQDVALRCDPISGHVSLFWYQQALGQGPEFLTYFQNEAQLDKSGLPSDRFFAERPEGSVSTLKIQRTQQEDSAVYLCASSVGLAGDWGKETQYFGPGTRLLVL.